These T cell receptor beta chains were read from a single sample in a study of response to subunit inactivated influenza vaccine. TCRdb fed the RT-PCR reads into MiXCR, producing one record per CDR3 protein. This sample has about 500,000 distinct CDR3 sequences, with 15% to 20% found just once. This specimen consisted of CD4+ T cells sorted from PBMCs, obtained around 25 months after vaccination. The receptors stem from a man between 50 and 75 years old who received an inactivated influenza vaccine. Both conserved end residues are part of each CDR3. The order of the fields is clone size, V gene, CDR3 length, J gene, D gene, CDR3 protein, CDR3 DNA. A D gene is named only where the DNA matches it firmly. Expanded clones are given a class, and other clones once, few, many or no size at all.

clone_size: few; v_call: TRBV6-2/TRBV6-3; cdr3_length: 16; j_call: TRBJ1-3; d_call: NA; cdr3_aa: CASSYRDRNPGNTIYF; cdr3_nt: TGTGCCAGCAGTTACCGTGACAGGAATCCTGGAAACACCATATATTTT
clone_size: few; v_call: TRBV5-1; cdr3_length: 15; j_call: TRBJ2-3; d_call: NA; cdr3_aa: CASSLKGSGGDTQYF; cdr3_nt: TGCGCCAGCAGCTTGAAGGGCTCTGGGGGGGATACGCAGTATTTT
clone_size: many; v_call: TRBV29-1; cdr3_length: 14; j_call: TRBJ2-1; d_call: TRBD2; cdr3_aa: CSVEPGRDYNEQFF; cdr3_nt: TGCAGCGTTGAACCCGGGAGGGATTACAATGAGCAGTTCTTC
clone_size: many; v_call: TRBV5-1; cdr3_length: 16; j_call: TRBJ2-1; d_call: NA; cdr3_aa: CASSSGLLRSYNEQFF; cdr3_nt: TGCGCCAGCAGCTCGGGACTCCTCAGGTCCTACAATGAGCAGTTCTTC
clone_size: few; v_call: TRBV5-1; cdr3_length: 16; j_call: TRBJ2-2; d_call: NA; cdr3_aa: CASSLSGIADTGELFF; cdr3_nt: TGCGCCAGCAGCTTGTCAGGTATTGCAGATACCGGGGAGCTGTTTTTT
clone_size: few; v_call: TRBV18; cdr3_length: 14; j_call: TRBJ2-1; d_call: NA; cdr3_aa: CASSPRDTLDEQFF; cdr3_nt: TGTGCCAGCTCACCAAGGGACACCTTGGATGAGCAGTTCTTC
clone_size: few; v_call: TRBV7-2; cdr3_length: 17; j_call: TRBJ1-5; d_call: NA; cdr3_aa: CASSLVIGGAGNQPQHF; cdr3_nt: TGTGCCAGCAGCTTAGTAATTGGGGGCGCGGGCAATCAGCCCCAGCATTTT
clone_size: NA; v_call: TRBV6-2/TRBV6-3; cdr3_length: 18; j_call: TRBJ2-3; d_call: TRBD2; cdr3_aa: CASRVGLATALRTDTQYF; cdr3_nt: TGTGCCAGCAGGGTCGGACTAGCTACGGCTCTAAGGACAGATACGCAGTATTTT
clone_size: few; v_call: TRBV20-1; cdr3_length: 13; j_call: TRBJ2-1; d_call: NA; cdr3_aa: CSARVPGNNEQFF; cdr3_nt: TGCAGTGCTAGAGTCCCAGGAAACAATGAGCAGTTCTTC
clone_size: NA; v_call: TRBV21-1; cdr3_length: 19; j_call: TRBJ2-6; d_call: NA; cdr3_aa: CASSKKRRQGASGANVLTF; cdr3_nt: TGTGCCAGCAGCAAAAAACGCCGACAGGGGGCATCTGGGGCCAACGTCCTGACTTTC
clone_size: few; v_call: TRBV9; cdr3_length: 14; j_call: TRBJ1-1; d_call: NA; cdr3_aa: CASSVEGPVAEAFF; cdr3_nt: TGTGCCAGCAGCGTAGAAGGTCCCGTGGCTGAAGCTTTCTTT